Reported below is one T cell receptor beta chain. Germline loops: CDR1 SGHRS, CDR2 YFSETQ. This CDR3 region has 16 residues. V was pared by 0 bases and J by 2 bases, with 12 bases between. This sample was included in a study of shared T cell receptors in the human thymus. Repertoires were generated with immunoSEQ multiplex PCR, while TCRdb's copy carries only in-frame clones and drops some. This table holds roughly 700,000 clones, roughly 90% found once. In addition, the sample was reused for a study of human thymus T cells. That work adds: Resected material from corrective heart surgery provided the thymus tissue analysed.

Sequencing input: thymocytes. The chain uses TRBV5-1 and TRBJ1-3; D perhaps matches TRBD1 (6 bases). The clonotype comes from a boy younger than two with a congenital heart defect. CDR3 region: CASSLVSQGPGNTIYF. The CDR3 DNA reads TGCGCCAGCAGCTTGGTTTCCCAGGGGCCTGGAAACACCATATATTTT. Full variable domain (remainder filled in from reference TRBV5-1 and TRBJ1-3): KAGVTQTPRYLIKTRGQQVTLSCSPISGHRSVSWYQQTPGQGLQFLFEYFSETQRNKGNFPGRFSGRQFSNSRSEMNVSTLELGDSALYLCASSLVSQGPGNTIYFGEGSWLTVV.